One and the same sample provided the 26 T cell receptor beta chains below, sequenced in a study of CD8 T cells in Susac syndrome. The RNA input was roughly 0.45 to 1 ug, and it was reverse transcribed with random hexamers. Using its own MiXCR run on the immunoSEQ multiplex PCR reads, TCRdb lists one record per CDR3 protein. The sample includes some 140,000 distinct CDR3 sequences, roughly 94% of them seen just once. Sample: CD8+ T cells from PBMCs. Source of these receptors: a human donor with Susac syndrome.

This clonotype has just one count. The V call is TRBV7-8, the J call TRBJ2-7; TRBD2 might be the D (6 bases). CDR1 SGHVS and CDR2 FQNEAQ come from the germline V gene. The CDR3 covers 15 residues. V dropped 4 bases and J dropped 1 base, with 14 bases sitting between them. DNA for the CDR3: TGTGCCAGCAGCTCAGGTTCCCGGGGGTCCTACGAGCAGTACTTC. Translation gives CASSSGSRGSYEQYF.

For the CDR3, the DNA is TGTGCCAGCAGCCAAGATAAGGTGACAGATACGCAGTATTTT. As protein: CASSQDKVTDTQYF. J is TRBJ2-3 and V is TRBV4-2, with D unclear. CDR3 size: 14 residues. V lost 0 bases to trimming and J lost 3 bases, with 7 bases between them. Germline CDR1 LGHNA, CDR2 YNFKEQ.

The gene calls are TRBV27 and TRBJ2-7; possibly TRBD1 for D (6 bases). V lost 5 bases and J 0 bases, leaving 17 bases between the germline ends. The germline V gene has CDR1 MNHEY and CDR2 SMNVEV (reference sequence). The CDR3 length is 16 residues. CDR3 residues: CASSLQGPPSSYEQYF. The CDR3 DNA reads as TGTGCCAGCAGTCTACAGGGACCCCCGAGCTCCTACGAGCAGTACTTC.

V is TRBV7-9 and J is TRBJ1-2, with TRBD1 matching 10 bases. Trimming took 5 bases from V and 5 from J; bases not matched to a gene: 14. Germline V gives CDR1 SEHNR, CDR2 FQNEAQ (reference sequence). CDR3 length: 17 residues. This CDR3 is CASSPGQGGRFRYGYTF. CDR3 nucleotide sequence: TGTGCCAGCAGCCCCGGACAGGGGGGCCGATTTCGTTATGGCTACACCTTC. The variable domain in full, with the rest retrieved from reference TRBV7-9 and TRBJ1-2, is DTGVSQNPRHKITKRGQNVTFRCDPISEHNRLYWYRQTLGQGPEFLTYFQNEAQLEKSRLLSDRFSAERPKGSFSTLEIQRTEQGDSAMYLCASSPGQGGRFRYGYTFGSGTRLTVV.

The CDR3 loop is CASSELLGNTEAFF. The CDR3, as DNA: TGTGCCAGCAGTGAATTGCTGGGGAACACTGAAGCTTTCTTT. The chain uses TRBV25-1 and TRBJ1-1; no firm D call. Germline assignment: CDR1 MGHDK and CDR2 SYGVNS. The V and J ends lost 1 base and 1 base respectively, with 7 bases between them. The CDR3 extends over 14 amino acids. Full variable domain (outside the CDR3, taken from reference TRBV25-1 and TRBJ1-1): EADIYQTPRYLVIGTGKKITLECSQTMGHDKMYWYQQDPGMELHLIHYSYGVNSTEKGDLSSESTVSRIRTEHFPLTLESARPSHTSQYLCASSELLGNTEAFFGQGTRLTVV.

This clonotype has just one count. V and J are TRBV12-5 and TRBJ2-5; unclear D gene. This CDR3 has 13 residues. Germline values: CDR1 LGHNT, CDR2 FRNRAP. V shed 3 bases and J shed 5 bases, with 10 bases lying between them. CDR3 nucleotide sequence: TGTGCTAGTGGTTTAGGCCCCTCGGAGACCCAGTACTTC. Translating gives CASGLGPSETQYF.

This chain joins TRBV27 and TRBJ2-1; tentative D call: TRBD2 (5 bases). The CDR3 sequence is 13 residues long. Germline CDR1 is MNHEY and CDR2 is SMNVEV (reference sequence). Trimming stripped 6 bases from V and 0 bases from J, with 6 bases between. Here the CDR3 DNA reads TGTGCCAGCAGGGACTTCTCCTACAATGAGCAGTTCTTC. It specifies CASRDFSYNEQFF.

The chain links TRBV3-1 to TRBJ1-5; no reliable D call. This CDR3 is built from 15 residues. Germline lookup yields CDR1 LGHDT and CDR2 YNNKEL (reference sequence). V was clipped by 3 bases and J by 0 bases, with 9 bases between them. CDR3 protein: CASSHNGYSNQPQHF. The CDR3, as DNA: TGTGCCAGCAGCCACAACGGGTATAGCAATCAGCCCCAGCATTTT. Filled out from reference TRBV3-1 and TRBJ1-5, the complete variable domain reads DTAVSQTPKYLVTQMGNDKSIKCEQNLGHDTMYWYKQDSKKFLKIMFSYNNKELIINETVPNRFSPKSPDKAHLNLHINSLELGDSAVYFCASSHNGYSNQPQHFGDGTRLSIL.

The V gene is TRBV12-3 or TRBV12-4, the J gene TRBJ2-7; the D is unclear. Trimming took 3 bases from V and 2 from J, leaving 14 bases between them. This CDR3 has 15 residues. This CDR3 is CASSLVEAPTYEQYF. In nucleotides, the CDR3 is TGTGCCAGCAGTTTGGTGGAAGCGCCAACCTACGAGCAGTACTTC.

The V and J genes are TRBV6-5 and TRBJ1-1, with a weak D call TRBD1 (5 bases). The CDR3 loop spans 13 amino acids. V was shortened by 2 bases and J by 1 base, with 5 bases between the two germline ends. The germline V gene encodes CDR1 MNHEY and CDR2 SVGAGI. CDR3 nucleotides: TGTGCCAGCAGTTACGACAGGAACACTGAAGCTTTCTTT. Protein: CASSYDRNTEAFF.

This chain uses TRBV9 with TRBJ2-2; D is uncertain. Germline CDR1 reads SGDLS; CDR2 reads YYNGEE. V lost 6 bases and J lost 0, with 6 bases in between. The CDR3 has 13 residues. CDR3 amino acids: CASTGANTGELFF. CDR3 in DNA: TGTGCCAGCACTGGGGCGAACACCGGGGAGCTGTTTTTT.

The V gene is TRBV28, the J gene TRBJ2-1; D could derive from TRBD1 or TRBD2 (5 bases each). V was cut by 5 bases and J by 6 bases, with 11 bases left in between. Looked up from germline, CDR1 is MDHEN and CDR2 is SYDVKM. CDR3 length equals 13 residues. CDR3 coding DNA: TGTGCCAGCAGTCTGGGGGTGGGCAATGAGCAGTTCTTC. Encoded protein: CASSLGVGNEQFF.

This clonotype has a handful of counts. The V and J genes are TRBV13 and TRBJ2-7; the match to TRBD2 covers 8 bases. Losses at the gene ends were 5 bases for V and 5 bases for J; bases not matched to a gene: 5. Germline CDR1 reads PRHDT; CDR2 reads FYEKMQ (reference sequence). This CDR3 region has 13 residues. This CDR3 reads CASSPREVNEQYF. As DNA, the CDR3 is TGTGCCAGCAGCCCGCGGGAGGTCAACGAGCAGTACTTC.

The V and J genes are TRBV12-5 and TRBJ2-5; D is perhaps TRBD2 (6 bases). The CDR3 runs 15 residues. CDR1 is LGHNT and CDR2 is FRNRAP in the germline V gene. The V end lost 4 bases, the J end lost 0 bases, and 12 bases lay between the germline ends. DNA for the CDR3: TGTGCTAGTGGTTCGGAGGGCAAGGACCAAGAGACCCAGTACTTC. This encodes CASGSEGKDQETQYF.

The CDR3 region is CSARDPANRGRDQPQHF. Here the CDR3 DNA reads TGCAGTGCTAGAGATCCGGCGAACAGGGGGCGGGACCAGCCCCAGCATTTT. The chain recombines TRBV20-1 with TRBJ1-5, with 9 bases identical to TRBD1. J was trimmed by 7 bases and V by 0 bases; bases with no gene match: 13. Germline V lookup: CDR1 DFQATT, CDR2 SNEGSKA (reference sequence). The CDR3 loop spans 17 amino acids.

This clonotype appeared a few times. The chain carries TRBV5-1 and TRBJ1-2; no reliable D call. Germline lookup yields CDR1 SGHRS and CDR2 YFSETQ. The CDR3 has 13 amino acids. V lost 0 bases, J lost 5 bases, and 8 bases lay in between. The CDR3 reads CASSLASEYGYTF. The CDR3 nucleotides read TGCGCCAGCAGCTTGGCGTCAGAGTATGGCTACACCTTC. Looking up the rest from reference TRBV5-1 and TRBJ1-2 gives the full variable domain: KAGVTQTPRYLIKTRGQQVTLSCSPISGHRSVSWYQQTPGQGLQFLFEYFSETQRNKGNFPGRFSGRQFSNSRSEMNVSTLELGDSALYLCASSLASEYGYTFGSGTRLTVV.

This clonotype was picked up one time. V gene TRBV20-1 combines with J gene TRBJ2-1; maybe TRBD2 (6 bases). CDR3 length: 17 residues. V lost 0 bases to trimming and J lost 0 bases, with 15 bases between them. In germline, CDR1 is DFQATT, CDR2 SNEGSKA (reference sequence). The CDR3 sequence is CSARDIGGGVSYNEQFF. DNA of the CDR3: TGCAGTGCTAGAGATATTGGCGGAGGGGTCTCCTACAATGAGCAGTTCTTC.

The CDR3 DNA reads TGTGCCAGCAGTTTCGGACTAGCAAGCTCCTACAATGAGCAGTTCTTC. The encoded protein is CASSFGLASSYNEQFF. The rearrangement links TRBV27 to TRBJ2-1, with TRBD2 matching over 8 bases. The CDR3 covers 16 residues. Trimming cost V 3 bases and J 0 bases; bases outside gene matches: 4. Germline V gene sequence: CDR1 MNHEY, CDR2 SMNVEV (reference sequence).

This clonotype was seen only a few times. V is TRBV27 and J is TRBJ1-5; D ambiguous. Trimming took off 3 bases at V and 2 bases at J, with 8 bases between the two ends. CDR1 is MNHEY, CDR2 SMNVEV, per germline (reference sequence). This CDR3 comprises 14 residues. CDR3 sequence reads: CASSLGSGNQPQHF. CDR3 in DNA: TGTGCCAGCAGTTTGGGGAGCGGCAATCAGCCCCAGCATTTT.

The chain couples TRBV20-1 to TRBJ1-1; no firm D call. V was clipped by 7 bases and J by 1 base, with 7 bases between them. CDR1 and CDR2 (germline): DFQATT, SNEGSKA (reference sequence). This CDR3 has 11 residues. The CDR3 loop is CSVVWNTEAFF. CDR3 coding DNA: TGCAGTGTTGTGTGGAACACTGAAGCTTTCTTT.

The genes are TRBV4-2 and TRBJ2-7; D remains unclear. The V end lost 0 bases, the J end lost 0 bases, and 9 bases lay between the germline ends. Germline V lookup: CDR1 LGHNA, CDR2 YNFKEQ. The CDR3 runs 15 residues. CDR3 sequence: CASSQEATSSYEQYF. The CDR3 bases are TGTGCCAGCAGCCAAGAGGCTACCAGCTCCTACGAGCAGTACTTC.

The CDR3 is CASSLEMWEADTQYF. CDR3 in DNA: TGCGCCAGCAGCTTGGAGATGTGGGAAGCAGATACGCAGTATTTT. The J gene is TRBJ2-3, the V gene TRBV5-1; D ambiguous. The CDR3 is 15 residues long. Trimming cost V 0 bases and J 4 bases, with 12 bases left between them. Germline V gene data show CDR1 as SGHRS and CDR2 as YFSETQ. The full variable domain, in which reference TRBV5-1 and TRBJ2-3 provide the parts outside the CDR3, is KAGVTQTPRYLIKTRGQQVTLSCSPISGHRSVSWYQQTPGQGLQFLFEYFSETQRNKGNFPGRFSGRQFSNSRSEMNVSTLELGDSALYLCASSLEMWEADTQYFGPGTRLTVL.

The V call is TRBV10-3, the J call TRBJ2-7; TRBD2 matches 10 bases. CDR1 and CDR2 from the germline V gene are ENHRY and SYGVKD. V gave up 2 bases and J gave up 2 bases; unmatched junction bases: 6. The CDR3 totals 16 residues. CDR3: CAISEVGTSGTYEQYF. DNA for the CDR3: TGTGCCATCAGTGAGGTTGGTACTAGCGGGACCTACGAGCAGTACTTC.

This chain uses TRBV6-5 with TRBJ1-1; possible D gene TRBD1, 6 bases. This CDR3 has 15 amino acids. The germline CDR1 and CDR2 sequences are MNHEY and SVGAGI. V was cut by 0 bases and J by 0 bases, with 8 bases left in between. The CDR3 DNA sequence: TGTGCCAGCAGTTACTCTGGGGGCATGAACACTGAAGCTTTCTTT. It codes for CASSYSGGMNTEAFF.

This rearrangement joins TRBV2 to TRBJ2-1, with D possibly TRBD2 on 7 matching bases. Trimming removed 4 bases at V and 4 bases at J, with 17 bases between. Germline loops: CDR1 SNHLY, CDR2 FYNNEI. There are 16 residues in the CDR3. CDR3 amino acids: CASSGPREGGYNEQFF. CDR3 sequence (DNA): TGTGCCAGCAGTGGGCCCAGAGAGGGGGGGTACAATGAGCAGTTCTTC.

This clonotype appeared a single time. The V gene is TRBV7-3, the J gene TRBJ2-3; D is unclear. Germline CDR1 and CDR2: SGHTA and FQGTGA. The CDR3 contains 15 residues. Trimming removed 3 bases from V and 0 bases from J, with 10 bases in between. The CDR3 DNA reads TGTGCCAGCAGCTTCGACGGTTCTAGCACAGATACGCAGTATTTT. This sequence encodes CASSFDGSSTDTQYF.